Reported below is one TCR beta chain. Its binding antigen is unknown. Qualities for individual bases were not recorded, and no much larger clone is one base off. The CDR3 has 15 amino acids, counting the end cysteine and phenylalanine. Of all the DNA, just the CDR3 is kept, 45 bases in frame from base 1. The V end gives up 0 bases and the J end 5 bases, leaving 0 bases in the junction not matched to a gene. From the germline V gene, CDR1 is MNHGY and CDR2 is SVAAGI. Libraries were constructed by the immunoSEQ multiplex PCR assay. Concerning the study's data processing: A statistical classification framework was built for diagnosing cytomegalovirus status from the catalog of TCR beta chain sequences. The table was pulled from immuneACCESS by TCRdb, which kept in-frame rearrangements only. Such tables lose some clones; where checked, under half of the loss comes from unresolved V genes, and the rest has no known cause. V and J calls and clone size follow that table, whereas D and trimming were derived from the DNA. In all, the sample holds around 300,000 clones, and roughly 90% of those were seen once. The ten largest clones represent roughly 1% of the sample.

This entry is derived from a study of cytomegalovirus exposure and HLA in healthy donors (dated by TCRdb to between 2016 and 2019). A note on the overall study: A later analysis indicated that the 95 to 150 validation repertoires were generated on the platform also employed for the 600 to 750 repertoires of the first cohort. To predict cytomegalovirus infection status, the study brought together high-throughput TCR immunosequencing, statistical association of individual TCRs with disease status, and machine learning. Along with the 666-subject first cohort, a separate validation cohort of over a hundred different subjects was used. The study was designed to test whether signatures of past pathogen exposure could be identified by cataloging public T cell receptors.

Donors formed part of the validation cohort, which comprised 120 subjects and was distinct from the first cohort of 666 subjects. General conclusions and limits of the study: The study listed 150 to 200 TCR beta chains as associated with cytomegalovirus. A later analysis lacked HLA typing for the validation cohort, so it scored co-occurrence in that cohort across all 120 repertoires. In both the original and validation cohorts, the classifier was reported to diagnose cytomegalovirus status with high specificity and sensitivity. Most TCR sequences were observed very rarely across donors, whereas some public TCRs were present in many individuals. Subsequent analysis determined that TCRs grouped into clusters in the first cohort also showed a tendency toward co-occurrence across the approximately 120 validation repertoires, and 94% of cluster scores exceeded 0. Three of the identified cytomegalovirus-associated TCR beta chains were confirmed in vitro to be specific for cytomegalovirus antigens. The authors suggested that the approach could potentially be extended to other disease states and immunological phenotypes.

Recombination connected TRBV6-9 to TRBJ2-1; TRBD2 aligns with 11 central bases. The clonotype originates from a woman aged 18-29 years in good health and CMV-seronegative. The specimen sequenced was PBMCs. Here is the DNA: TGTGCCAGCAGTTATTCTAGCGGGAGGGACAATGAGCAGTTCTTC. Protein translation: CASSYSSGRDNEQFF.